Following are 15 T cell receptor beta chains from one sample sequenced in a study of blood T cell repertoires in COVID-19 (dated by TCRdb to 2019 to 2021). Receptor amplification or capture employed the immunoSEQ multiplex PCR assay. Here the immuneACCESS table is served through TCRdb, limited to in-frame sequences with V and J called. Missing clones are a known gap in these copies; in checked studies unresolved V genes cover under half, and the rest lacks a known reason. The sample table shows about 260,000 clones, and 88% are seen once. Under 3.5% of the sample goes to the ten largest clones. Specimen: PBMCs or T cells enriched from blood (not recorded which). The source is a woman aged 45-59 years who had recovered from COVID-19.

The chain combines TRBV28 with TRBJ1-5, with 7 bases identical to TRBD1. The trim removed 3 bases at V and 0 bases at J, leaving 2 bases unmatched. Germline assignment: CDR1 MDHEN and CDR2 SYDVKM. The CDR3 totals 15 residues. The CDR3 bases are TGTGCCAGCAGTTTTGCAGGGGGTAGCAATCAGCCCCAGCATTTT. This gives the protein CASSFAGGSNQPQHF. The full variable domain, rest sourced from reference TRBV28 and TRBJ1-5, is DVKVTQSSRYLVKRTGEKVFLECVQDMDHENMFWYRQDPGLGLRLIYFSYDVKMKEKGDIPEGYSVSREKKERFSLILESASTNQTSMYLCASSFAGGSNQPQHFGDGTRLSIL.

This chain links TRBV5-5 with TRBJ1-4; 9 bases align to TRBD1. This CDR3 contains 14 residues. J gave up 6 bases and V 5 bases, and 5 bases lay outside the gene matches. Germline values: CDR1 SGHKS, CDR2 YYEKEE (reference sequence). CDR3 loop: CASRRRQGDEKLFF. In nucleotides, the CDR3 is TGTGCCAGCAGACGACGACAGGGGGATGAAAAACTGTTTTTT.

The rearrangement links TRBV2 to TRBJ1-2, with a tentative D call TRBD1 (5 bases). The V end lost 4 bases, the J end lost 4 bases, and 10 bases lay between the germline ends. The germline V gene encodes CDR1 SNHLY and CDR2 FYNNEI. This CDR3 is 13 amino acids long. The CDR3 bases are TGTGCCAGCAGTGGGAGGGGAGCCTATGGCTACACCTTC. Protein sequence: CASSGRGAYGYTF.

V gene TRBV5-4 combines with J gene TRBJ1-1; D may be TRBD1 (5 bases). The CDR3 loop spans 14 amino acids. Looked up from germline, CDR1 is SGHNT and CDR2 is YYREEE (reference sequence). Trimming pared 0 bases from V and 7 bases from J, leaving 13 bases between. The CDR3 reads CASSLGTGSGEAFF. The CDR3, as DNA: TGTGCCAGCAGCTTGGGAACAGGCTCTGGTGAAGCTTTCTTT.

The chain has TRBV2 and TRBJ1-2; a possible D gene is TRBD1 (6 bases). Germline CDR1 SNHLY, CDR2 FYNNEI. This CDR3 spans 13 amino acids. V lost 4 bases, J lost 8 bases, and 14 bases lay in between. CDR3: CASSAQGSEGYTF. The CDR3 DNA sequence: TGTGCCAGCAGTGCACAGGGCTCCGAGGGCTACACCTTC.

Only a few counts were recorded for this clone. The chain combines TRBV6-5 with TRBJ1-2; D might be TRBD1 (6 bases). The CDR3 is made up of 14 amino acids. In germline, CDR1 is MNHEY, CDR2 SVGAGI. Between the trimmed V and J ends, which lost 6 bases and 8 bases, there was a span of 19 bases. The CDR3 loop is CASSDNTGRRGYTF. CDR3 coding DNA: TGTGCCAGCAGCGACAATACAGGGAGAAGGGGCTACACCTTC.

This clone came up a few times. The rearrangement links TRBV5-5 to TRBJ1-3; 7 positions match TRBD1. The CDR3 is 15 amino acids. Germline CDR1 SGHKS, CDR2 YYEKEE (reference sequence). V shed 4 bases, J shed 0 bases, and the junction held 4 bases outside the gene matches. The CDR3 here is CASSGDRYSGNTIYF. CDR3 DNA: TGTGCCAGCAGCGGGGACAGATACTCTGGAAACACCATATATTTT.

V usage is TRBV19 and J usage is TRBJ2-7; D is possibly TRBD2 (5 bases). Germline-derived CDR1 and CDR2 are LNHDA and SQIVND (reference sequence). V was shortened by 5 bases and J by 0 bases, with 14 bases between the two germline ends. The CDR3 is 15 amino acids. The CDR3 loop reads CASSPRRGSSYEQYF. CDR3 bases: TGTGCCAGTAGTCCCAGAAGAGGGAGCTCCTACGAGCAGTACTTC. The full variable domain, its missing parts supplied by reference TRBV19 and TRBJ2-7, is DGGITQSPKYLFRKEGQNVTLSCEQNLNHDAMYWYRQDPGQGLRLIYYSQIVNDFQKGDIAEGYSVSREKKESFPLTVTSAQKNPTAFYLCASSPRRGSSYEQYFGPGTRLTVT.

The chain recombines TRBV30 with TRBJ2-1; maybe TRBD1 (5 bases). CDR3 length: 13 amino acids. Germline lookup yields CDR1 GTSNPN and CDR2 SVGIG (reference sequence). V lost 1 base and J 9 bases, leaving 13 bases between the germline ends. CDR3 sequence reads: CAWSARDGAEQFF. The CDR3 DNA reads TGTGCCTGGAGTGCCAGGGATGGAGCTGAGCAGTTCTTC.

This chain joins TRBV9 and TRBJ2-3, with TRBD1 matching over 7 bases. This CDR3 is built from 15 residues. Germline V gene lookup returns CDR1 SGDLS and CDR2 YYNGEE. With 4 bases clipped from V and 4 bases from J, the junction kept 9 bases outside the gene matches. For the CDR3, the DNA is TGTGCCAGCAGCTTCCGGGACAGCGGTGCAGATACGCAGTATTTT. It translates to CASSFRDSGADTQYF.

In DNA, the CDR3 is TGTGCCACCAGTGACCCGACAGGGCACTCCTACAATGAGCAGTTCTTC. Residues: CATSDPTGHSYNEQFF. The chain carries TRBV24-1 and TRBJ2-1; TRBD1 aligns across 7 bases. Germline assignment: CDR1 KGHDR and CDR2 SFDVKD. The V segment lost 4 bases and the J segment 0 bases; nucleotides outside the gene matches: 5. The CDR3 has 16 residues.

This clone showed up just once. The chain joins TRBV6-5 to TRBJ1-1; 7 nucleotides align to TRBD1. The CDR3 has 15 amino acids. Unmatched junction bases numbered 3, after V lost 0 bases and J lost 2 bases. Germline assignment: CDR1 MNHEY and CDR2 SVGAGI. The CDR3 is CASSYSQGVNTEAFF. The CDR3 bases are TGTGCCAGCAGTTACTCGCAGGGGGTTAACACTGAAGCTTTCTTT.

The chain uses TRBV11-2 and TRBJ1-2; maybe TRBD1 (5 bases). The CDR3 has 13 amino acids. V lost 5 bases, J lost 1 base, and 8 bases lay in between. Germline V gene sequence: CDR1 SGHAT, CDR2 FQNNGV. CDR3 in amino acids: CASSIQVNYGYTF. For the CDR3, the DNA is TGTGCCAGCAGCATACAGGTTAACTATGGCTACACCTTC. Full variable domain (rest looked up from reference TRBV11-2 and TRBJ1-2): EAGVAQSPRYKIIEKRQSVAFWCNPISGHATLYWYQQILGQGPKLLIQFQNNGVVDDSQLPKDRFSAERLKGVDSTLKIQPAKLEDSAVYLCASSIQVNYGYTFGSGTRLTVV.

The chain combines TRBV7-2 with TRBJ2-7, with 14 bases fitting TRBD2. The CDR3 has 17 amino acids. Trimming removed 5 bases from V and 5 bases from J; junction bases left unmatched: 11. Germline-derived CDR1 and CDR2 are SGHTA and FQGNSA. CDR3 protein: CASSRLAGGPRLHEQYF. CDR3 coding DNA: TGTGCCAGCAGCAGACTAGCGGGAGGGCCTAGACTCCACGAGCAGTACTTC.

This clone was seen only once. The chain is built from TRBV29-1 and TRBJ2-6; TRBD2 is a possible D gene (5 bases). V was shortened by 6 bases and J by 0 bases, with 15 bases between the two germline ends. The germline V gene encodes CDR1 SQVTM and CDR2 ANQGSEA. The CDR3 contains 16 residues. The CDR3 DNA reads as TGCAGCGTGGACTTGGCCTTTGGCTCTGGGGCCAACGTCCTGACTTTC. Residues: CSVDLAFGSGANVLTF.